The source of this TCR beta chain is a study of cytomegalovirus exposure and HLA in healthy donors (dated by TCRdb to 2017 to 2019). Study-wide context: In an earlier analysis of about 560 of the donors, 250 to 350 Gb of sequence data and approximately 120 million unique TCR beta sequences from about 179 million T cells were reported. Alongside the repertoire data, information on donor age, sex, ethnicity and CMV serostatus was compiled. All discovery cohort repertoires had been generated on a single sequencing platform. Rather than drawing on any new phenotypic data, the later analysis identified candidate immune exposures from TCR beta sequences and the way those sequences occurred across donors. To predict cytomegalovirus infection status, the study brought together high-throughput TCR immunosequencing, statistical association of individual TCRs with disease status, and machine learning. A later analysis re-analyzed previously published TCR beta repertoires from approximately 700 donors and added high-resolution HLA genotyping to study TCR occurrence patterns. Across 398 genotyped donors of the cohort, an average of approximately 240,000 unique TCR beta nucleotide sequences per donor were sequenced, and 15% to 20% of those sequences were non-productive. Both class I and class II loci were covered by HLA typing, at four-digit resolution. An early release that covered about 640 HLA-typed donors contained about 300 gigabases of sequencing data and some 87 million unique TCR sequences. Of the approximately 400 genotyped donors, 65% to 90% fell in the genetic ancestry cluster associated with self-reported Caucasian donors. The number of donors typed differed by locus, with roughly 620-630 for A, B, C, DRB1 and DQB1, roughly 520 for DQA1, 600 to 610 for DPA1, and 472 for DPB1. About five DR-DQ haplotypes were treated as single units for association and clustering because of strong linkage in the cohort. A later genetic analysis used genome-wide SNP genotypes for about 60% of the roughly 700 donors, treating that subset as a discovery cohort. The study used immunosequencing to profile the T cell repertoires of 666 subjects and linked those repertoires to cytomegalovirus serostatus. In an earlier analysis of roughly 580 of the donors, high-throughput TCR beta sequencing was used to judge whether each TCR beta V gene segment behaved as functional or pseudogenic. The study aimed to test whether signatures of past pathogen exposure could be identified by cataloging public T cell receptors. Besides the first cohort of hundreds of subjects, a separate validation cohort made up of roughly 130 different subjects was used.

Library preparation employed the immunoSEQ multiplex PCR assay. A mixture of 60 forward primers for TCR Vbeta segments and 13 reverse primers for TCR Jbeta segments was used in the multiplex PCR. The CDR3 region of rearranged TCR beta genes was amplified from genomic DNA with a multiplex PCR assay. On the Illumina HiSeq System, the amplified TCR beta libraries were sequenced as 87-base-pair reads. The authors' analysis ran thus. Across the 666 repertoires, a later analysis counted some 80 million unique TCR beta chains, roughly 11 million of which were shared by at least two donors. To remove PCR and sequencing errors, raw reads were error-corrected and collapsed into unique sequences using a nearest-neighbor algorithm that merged closely related sequences. CDR3 sequences were aligned to IMGT reference sequences to assign V, D and J gene segments. For a sequence to be retained, a match of at least six nucleotides to both a V gene segment and a J gene segment was required. Rearrangements were classified as productive when the CDR3 lacked stop codons and remained in frame with V and J, and all other rearrangements were classified as non-productive. Following IMGT convention, CDR3 was defined as the stretch from the second conserved V-encoded cysteine to the conserved J-encoded phenylalanine. The earlier analysis of about 530 of the donors excluded any sequence lacking an unambiguous match to a single V gene segment. In an earlier analysis of approximately 500 of the donors, a V segment was called functional when productive rearrangements were above 56.7%, and segregating when the standard deviation between donors exceeded 5%. A statistical classification framework was built to diagnose cytomegalovirus status from the catalog of TCR beta chain sequences. In a later analysis, V and J genes were assigned by comparing TCR nucleotide sequences against IMGT/GENE-DB human TR gene sequences. The TCRdist pipeline was used in a later analysis to assign CDR3 sequences and most-parsimonious VDJ recombination scenarios. A later analysis defined each TCR beta chain by its CDR3 amino acid sequence plus V-gene family, and excluded reads lacking a unique V-gene family. As a way to deal with suspected cross-contamination and a sequencing artifact, a later analysis dropped hundreds of nucleotide sequences that were highly shared and had low generation probability. In a later analysis, a clonal expansion index for each public chain was calculated from normalized within-repertoire ranks of inferred template counts. Generation probabilities in a later analysis came from a VDJ recombination model fitted to out-of-frame rearrangements, and those results were checked against IGoR. In a later analysis, TCR-TCR, TCR-HLA and TCR-CMV co-occurrence was scored with hypergeometric tests, and a repertoire-size bias correction was applied to TCR pairs. To estimate false discovery rates, a later analysis permuted the HLA or CMV assignments 20 times. In a later analysis, co-occurring TCRs were grouped using DBSCAN, with TCRdist sequence similarity added in when clustering inside HLA-allele-positive subsets. Repertoires with fewer than 30,000 or more than 120,000 public chains, plus five repertoires with anomalous nucleotide sharing, were excluded from co-occurrence clustering. TCRdb stores this immuneACCESS table with in-frame sequences only. Part of the clones is absent; in the studies checked, under half of the shortfall reflects unresolved V genes, and no reason is known for the rest. The V and J calls and clone size come from that table; D and trimming were worked out from the DNA. Within this sample are 110,000 to 150,000 clones, with 65% to 90% of them counted one time only. The ten most abundant clones make up roughly 1.2% of the sample.

In regard to this clone: It has no known antigen specificity. Qualities for individual bases were not recorded, and no much larger clone is one base off.

The cohort was made up of 666 healthy bone marrow donors. At the time of sampling, all cohort members were nominally healthy, though unrecorded immune exposures were likely present. The donor tested CMV seronegative and was one of the 352 seronegative cohort members. Every donor gave a peripheral blood sample, and the peripheral blood mononuclear cells from that sample were used for TCR beta sequencing. Genomic DNA extraction from the blood cell samples was performed with the Qiagen DNeasy Blood Extraction Kit. On the study overall, not on this receptor specifically: Three of the identified cytomegalovirus-associated TCR beta chains were confirmed in vitro to be specific for cytomegalovirus antigens. According to a later analysis, TCR association rates differed among HLA loci, with DRB1 alleles showing the most associated TCRs and HLA-C alleles showing the fewest. An earlier analysis of 587 of the donors showed that most TCR beta V segments appeared in productive rearrangements either about 87% or about 30% of the time, which broadly matched IMGT annotations. Because HLA typing was unavailable for some donors at each locus, only the typed subset was used in association tests. Most TCR sequences were seen in very few donors, while some public TCRs were found in many individuals. It was suggested by the authors that the approach could potentially be generalized to other disease states and immunological phenotypes. Linkage disequilibrium might explain the correlated functional status among segregating V segments, but an unknown experimental factor could not be excluded. The study gave a list of over 150 TCR beta chains associated with cytomegalovirus. The 87-base-pair reads could not distinguish some IMGT-functional V segments, including TRBV6-2 and TRBV6-3, so those segments were excluded. The sequencing pipeline was judged likely to have produced a cluster of highly shared sequence variants as a technical artifact. A later analysis found that HLA-associated TCR beta chains were more clonally expanded and had lower generation probabilities than equally common non-associated chains. When HLA alleles, especially DR and DQ, strongly co-occurred, attributing TCR associations to individual alleles was difficult. At a false discovery rate of 0.05, a later analysis linked 16,951 TCR beta sequences to specific HLA alleles. Because counts were too low, more than 15 rarely observed V segments, including chromosome 9 orphons, were left out of the earlier analysis of about 500 of the donors. Sequencing depth was assumed to be roughly uniform across donors in the presence/absence analyses, though that assumption may not hold. Only TCR beta chains were sequenced in this cohort, and the absence of alpha or paired-chain data limited detectable features. The only immune exposure information available for the cohort was CMV serostatus. An association between a missense DCLRE1C variant and V-gene and J-gene trimming of TCR beta chains was found in a later genetic analysis and replicated in an independent cohort. In a later analysis, several top co-occurrence clusters were reported to appear linked to parvovirus B19, influenza, CMV and Epstein-Barr virus. Most CMV-associated TCR beta chains appeared to be HLA-restricted in a later analysis, and the HLA associations seemed to be driven largely by CMV exposure. A further reported finding was that TCR beta sequences accurately predicted the HLA-A and HLA-B alleles for most subjects in the first cohort. In both the original and validation cohorts, the classifier was reported to diagnose cytomegalovirus status with high specificity and sensitivity. In a later genetic analysis, fewer N-insertions in productive TCRs were reported among donors in an Asian-associated ancestry cluster than the approximately 670-donor mean.

From the cysteine up to the phenylalanine, the CDR3 has a length of 18 residues. Only CDR3 DNA remains: 54 bases, in frame from the first base. Here V drops 6 bases and J drops 2 bases, and the junction holds 14 bases not matched to any gene. CDR1 and CDR2, looked up from the germline V gene (reference sequence), are MNHEY and SMNVEV. The sample taken for sequencing was PBMCs. This TCR came from a female donor in good health and CMV-seronegative. Recombination connected TRBV27 to TRBJ2-2; 8 bases in the junction line up with TRBD1. The CDR3 protein is CASSQGQEGLLNTGELFF. The DNA is TGTGCCAGCAGCCAGGGACAGGAAGGACTATTAAACACCGGGGAGCTGTTTTTT.